This T cell receptor (beta chain) was identified during a study of control samples from healthy donors and cancer patients. This CDR3 contains 15 residues. Germline V gene sequence: CDR1 LGHDT, CDR2 YNNKEL (reference sequence). V lost 2 bases and J 4 bases, leaving 14 bases between the germline ends. Here immunoSEQ multiplex PCR was the method, and the copy in TCRdb shows in-frame clones only, minus some. The sample has tens of thousands of clones; roughly 90% are singletons. This TCR was sampled from a man aged 50 to 60 in good health. The material sequenced was blood. The chain is built from TRBV3-1 (or the pseudogene TRBV3-2) and TRBJ1-1; tentatively, D is TRBD1 (6 bases). CDR3 loop: CASSQRQGYATEAFF. The CDR3 DNA sequence: TGTGCCAGCAGCCAACGGCAGGGGTATGCCACTGAAGCTTTCTTT.